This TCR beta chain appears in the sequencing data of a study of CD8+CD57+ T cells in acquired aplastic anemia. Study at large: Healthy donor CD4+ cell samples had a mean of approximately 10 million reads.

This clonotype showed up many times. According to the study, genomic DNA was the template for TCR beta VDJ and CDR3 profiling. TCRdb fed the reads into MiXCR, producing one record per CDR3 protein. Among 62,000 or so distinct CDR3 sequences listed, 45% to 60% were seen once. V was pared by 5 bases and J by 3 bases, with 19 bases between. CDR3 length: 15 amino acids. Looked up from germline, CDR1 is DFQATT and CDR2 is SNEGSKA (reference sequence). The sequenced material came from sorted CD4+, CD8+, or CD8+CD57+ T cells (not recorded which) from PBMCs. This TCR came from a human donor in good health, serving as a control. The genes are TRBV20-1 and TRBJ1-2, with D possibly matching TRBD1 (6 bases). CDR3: CSADSTGLWDYGYTF. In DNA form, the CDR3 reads TGCAGTGCTGACAGTACAGGGCTCTGGGACTATGGCTACACCTTC.